A selection of T cell receptor beta chains follows, all from one sample in a study of OX40 agonist ivuxolimab in advanced cancers. Clones were sequenced by immunoSEQ multiplex PCR, and TCRdb holds only the in-frame ones, with some missing. The repertoire holds 8,000 to 9,500 clones, with just under 70% as singletons. The sequences come from CD4+ or CD8+ T cells sorted from blood, collected in a trial of the OX40 agonist ivuxolimab. These receptors all stem from an adult with an advanced solid tumor such as melanoma, head and neck, liver or kidney cancer. CDR3s include the opening cysteine and the closing phenylalanine or tryptophan. Fields, in order: V gene, clone size, D gene, J gene, CDR3 protein, CDR3 DNA. A D gene is named only where the DNA matches it firmly. Expanded clones get a size class; other rows say once, few or many, or leave the size out.

TRBV7-9,-,TRBD1,TRBJ2-2,CASSFNPDRGLTGELFF,TGTGCCAGCAGCTTCAACCCGGACAGGGGGCTCACCGGGGAGCTGTTTTTT
TRBV11-3,-,-,TRBJ1-1,CASSLGLNTEAFF,TGTGCCAGCAGCTTGGGACTGAACACTGAAGCTTTCTTT
TRBV27,-,TRBD1,TRBJ2-2,CASTPGTANTGELFF,TGTGCCAGCACCCCCGGGACAGCCAACACCGGGGAGCTGTTTTTT
TRBV7-2,-,-,TRBJ2-1,CASSPSYYNEQFF,TGTGCCAGCAGCCCTTCCTATTACAATGAGCAGTTCTTC
TRBV28,-,-,TRBJ2-1,CASMRQSYNEQFF,TGTGCCAGCATGCGACAGAGCTACAATGAGCAGTTCTTC
TRBV9,-,-,TRBJ1-2,CASSGRDGAQNYGYTF,TGTGCCAGCAGCGGGAGGGACGGGGCGCAGAACTATGGCTACACCTTC
TRBV19,-,TRBD1,TRBJ2-2,CASSPGTGYRELFF,TGTGCCAGTAGTCCGGGGACAGGGTACCGGGAGCTGTTTTTT
TRBV29-1,few,-,TRBJ2-7,CSVLGDQGSYRSGQYF,TGCAGCGTCTTAGGAGATCAGGGTAGTTACAGGAGTGGGCAGTACTTC
TRBV9,-,-,TRBJ1-1,CASSDGTFLTEAFF,TGTGCCAGCAGCGACGGGACATTTTTGACTGAAGCTTTCTTT
TRBV11-3,few,-,TRBJ2-1,CASSSFNGYEQFF,TGTGCCAGCAGTTCCTTTAACGGATACGAGCAGTTCTTC
TRBV21-1,-,-,TRBJ2-4,CASRRQEGARAKNIQYF,TGTGCCAGCAGACGCCAAGAGGGGGCGCGGGCCAAAAACATTCAGTACTTC
TRBV4-1,-,-,TRBJ2-3,CASSQEEPPRDTQYF,TGCGCCAGCAGCCAAGAAGAGCCCCCCAGAGATACGCAGTATTTT
TRBV14,-,-,TRBJ2-7,CASSQGNHEQYF,TGTGCCAGCAGCCAAGGGAATCACGAGCAGTACTTC
TRBV2,-,TRBD1,TRBJ1-1,CASSELGGAVRTEAFF,TGTGCCAGCAGTGAACTAGGGGGCGCGGTCCGAACTGAAGCTTTCTTT
TRBV4-2,-,TRBD2,TRBJ2-7,CASSQVTSGESYEQYF,TGTGCCAGCAGCCAAGTGACTAGCGGGGAGTCCTACGAGCAGTACTTC
TRBV6-1,few,-,TRBJ2-3,CASTLRTDLTDTQYF,TGTGCCAGCACCCTCAGGACAGATCTCACAGATACGCAGTATTTT
TRBV7-2,-,-,TRBJ2-1,CASSLGWGGPYNEQFF,TGTGCCAGCAGCTTAGGCTGGGGGGGGCCCTACAATGAGCAGTTCTTC
TRBV4-1,-,-,TRBJ2-5,CASSPGQGLETQYF,TGCGCCAGCAGCCCAGGGCAGGGGTTGGAGACCCAGTACTTC